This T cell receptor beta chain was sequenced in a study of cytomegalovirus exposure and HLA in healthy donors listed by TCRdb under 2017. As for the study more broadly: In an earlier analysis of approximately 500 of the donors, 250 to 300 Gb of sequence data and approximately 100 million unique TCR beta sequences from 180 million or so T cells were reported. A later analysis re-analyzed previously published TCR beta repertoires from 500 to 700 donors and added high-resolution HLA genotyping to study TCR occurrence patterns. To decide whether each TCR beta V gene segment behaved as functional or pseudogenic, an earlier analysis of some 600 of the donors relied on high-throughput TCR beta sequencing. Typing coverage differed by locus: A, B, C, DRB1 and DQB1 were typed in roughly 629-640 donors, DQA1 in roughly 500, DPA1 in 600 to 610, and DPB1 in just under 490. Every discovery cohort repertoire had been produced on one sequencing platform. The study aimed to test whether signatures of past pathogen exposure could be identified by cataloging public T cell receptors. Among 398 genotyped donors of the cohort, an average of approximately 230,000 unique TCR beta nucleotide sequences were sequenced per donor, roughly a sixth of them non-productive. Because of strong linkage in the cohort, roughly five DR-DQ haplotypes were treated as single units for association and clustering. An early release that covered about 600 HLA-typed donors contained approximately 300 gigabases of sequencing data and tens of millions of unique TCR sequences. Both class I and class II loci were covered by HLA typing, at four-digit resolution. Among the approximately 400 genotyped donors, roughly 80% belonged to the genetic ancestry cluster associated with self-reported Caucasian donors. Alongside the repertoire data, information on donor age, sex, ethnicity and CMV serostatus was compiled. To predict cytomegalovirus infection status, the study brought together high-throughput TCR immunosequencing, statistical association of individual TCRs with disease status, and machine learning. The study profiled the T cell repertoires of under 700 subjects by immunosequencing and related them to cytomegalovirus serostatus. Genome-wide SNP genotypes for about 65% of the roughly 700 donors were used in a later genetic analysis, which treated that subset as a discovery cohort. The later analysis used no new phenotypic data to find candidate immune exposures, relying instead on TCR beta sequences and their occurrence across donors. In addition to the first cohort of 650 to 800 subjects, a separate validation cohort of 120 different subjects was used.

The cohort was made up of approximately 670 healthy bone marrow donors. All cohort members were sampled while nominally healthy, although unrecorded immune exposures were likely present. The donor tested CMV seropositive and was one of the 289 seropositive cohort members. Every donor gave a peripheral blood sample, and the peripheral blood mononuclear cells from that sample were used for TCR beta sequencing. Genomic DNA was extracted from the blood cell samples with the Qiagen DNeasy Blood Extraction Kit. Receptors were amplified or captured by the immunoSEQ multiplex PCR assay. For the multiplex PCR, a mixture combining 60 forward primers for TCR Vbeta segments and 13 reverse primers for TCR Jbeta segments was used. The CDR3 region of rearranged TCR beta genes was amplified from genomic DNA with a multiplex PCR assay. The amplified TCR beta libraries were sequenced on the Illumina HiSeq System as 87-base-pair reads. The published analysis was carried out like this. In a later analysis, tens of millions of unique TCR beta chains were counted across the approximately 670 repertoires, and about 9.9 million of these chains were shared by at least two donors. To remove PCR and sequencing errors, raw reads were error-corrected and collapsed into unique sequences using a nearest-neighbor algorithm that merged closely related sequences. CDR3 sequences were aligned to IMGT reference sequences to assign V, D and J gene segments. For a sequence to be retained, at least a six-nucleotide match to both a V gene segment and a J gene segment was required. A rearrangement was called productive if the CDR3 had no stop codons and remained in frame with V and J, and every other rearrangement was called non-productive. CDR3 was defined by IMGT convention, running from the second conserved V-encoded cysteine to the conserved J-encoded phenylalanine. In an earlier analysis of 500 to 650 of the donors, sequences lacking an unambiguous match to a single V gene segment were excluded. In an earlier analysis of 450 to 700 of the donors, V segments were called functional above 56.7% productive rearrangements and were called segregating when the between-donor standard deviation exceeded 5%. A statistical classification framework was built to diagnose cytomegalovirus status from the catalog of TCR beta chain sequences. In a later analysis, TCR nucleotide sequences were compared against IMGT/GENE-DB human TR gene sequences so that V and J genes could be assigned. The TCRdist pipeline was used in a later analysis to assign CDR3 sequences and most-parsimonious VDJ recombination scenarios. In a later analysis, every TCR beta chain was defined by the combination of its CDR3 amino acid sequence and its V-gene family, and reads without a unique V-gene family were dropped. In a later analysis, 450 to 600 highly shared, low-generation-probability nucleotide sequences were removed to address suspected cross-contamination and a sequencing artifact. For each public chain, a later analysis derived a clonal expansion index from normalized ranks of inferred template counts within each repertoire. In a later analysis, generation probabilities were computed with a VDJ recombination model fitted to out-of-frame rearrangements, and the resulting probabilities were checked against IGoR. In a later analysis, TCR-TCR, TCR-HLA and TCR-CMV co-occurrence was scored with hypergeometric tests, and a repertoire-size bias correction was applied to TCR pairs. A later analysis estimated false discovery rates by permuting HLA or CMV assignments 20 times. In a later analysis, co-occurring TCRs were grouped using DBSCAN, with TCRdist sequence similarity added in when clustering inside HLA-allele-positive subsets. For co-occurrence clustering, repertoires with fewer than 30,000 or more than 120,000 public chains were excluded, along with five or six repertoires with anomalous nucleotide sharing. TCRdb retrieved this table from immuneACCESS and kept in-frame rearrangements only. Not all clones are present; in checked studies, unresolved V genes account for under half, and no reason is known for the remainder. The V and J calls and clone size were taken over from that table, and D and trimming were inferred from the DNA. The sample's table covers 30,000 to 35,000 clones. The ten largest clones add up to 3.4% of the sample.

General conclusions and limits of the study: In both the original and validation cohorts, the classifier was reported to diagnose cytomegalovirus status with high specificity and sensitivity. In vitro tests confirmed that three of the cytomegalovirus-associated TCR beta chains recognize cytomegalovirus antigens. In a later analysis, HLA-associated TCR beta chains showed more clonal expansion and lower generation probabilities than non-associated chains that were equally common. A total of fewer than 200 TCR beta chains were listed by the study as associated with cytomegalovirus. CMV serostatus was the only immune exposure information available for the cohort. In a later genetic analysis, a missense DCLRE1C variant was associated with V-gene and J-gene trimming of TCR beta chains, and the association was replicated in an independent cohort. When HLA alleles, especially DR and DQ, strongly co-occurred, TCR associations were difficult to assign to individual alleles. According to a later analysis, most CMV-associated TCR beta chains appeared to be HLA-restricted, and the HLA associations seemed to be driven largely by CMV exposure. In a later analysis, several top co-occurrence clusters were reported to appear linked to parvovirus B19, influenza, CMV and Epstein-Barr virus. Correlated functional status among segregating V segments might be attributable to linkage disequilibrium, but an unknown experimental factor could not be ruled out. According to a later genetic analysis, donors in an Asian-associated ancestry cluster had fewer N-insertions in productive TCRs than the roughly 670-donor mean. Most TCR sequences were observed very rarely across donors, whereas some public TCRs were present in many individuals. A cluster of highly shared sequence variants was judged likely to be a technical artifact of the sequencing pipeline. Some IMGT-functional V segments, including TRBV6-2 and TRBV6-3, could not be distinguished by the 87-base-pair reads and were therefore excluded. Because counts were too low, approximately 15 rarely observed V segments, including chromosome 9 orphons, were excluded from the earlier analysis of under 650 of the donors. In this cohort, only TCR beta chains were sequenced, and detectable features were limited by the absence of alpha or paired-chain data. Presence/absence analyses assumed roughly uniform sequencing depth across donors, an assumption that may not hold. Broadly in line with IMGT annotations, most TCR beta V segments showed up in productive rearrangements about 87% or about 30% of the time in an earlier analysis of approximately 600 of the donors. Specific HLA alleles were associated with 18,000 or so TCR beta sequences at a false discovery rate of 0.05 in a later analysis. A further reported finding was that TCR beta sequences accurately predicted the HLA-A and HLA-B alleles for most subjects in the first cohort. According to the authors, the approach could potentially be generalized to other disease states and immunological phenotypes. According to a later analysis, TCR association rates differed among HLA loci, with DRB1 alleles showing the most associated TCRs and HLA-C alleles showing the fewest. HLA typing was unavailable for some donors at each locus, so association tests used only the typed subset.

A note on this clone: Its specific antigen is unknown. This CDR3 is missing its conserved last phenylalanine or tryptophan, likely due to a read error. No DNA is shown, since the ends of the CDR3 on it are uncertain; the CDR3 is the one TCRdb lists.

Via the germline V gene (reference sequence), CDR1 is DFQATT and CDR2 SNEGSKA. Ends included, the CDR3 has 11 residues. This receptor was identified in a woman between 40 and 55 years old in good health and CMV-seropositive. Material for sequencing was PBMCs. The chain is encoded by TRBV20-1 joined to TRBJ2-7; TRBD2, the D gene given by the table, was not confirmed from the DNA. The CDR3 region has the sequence CSARSGSGAVL.